These 15 T cell receptor beta chains share one sample of origin, sequenced in a study of spatial heterogeneity in lung cancer. Each CDR3 protein gets one entry after TCRdb re-called the 5' RACE reads with MiXCR. The data contain around 1,500 distinct CDR3 sequences, about 18% of them singletons. This sample's time point: blood at routine non-recurrence follow-up after resection. The starting material was PBMCs, obtained at follow-up. The origin of the receptors is a male donor with early-stage non-small cell lung cancer.

V is TRBV4-1 and J is TRBJ2-5; weak D call: TRBD2 (6 bases). The CDR3 is 15 amino acids. Germline V gene sequence: CDR1 MGHRA, CDR2 YSYEKL. V was trimmed by 6 bases and J by 3 bases, leaving 17 bases between them. The DNA for the CDR3 is TGCGCCAGCAGTAGGTTGGGACTGACGAAAGAGACCCAGTACTTC. Translating it yields CASSRLGLTKETQYF.

This chain links TRBV11-2 with TRBJ1-5; D call uncertain. The CDR3 is 13 amino acids. The V gene lost 6 bases and the J gene lost 4 bases, with 10 bases spanning the gap. The germline gives CDR1 SGHAT, CDR2 FQNNGV. The CDR3 nucleotides are TGTGCCAGCAGTTCAGGTGGTAATCAGCCCCAGCATTTT. Protein sequence: CASSSGGNQPQHF.

This clonotype is classed as medium-sized. The chain has TRBV30 and TRBJ2-7, with D uncertain. V lost 5 bases to trimming and J lost 0 bases, with 11 bases between them. Germline lookup yields CDR1 GTSNPN and CDR2 SVGIG (reference sequence). The CDR3 is 13 residues long. CDR3 residues: CAWGKASSYEQYF. Written as DNA, the CDR3 is TGTGCCTGGGGGAAGGCCAGCTCCTACGAGCAGTACTTC.

In its sample, this clonotype was seen many times. This sequence joins TRBV12-3 or TRBV12-4 and TRBJ1-1; D call uncertain. V was pared by 6 bases and J by 4 bases, with 12 bases between. CDR3 size: 13 residues. CDR3 sequence: CASREGLRTEAFF. CDR3 bases: TGTGCCAGCAGGGAAGGGTTGCGCACTGAAGCTTTCTTT.

The sample holds many counts of this clonotype. The CDR3 nucleotides are TGTGCCAGTAGTAGGCTAGCCCAAGAGACCCAGTACTTC. Protein product: CASSRLAQETQYF. The rearrangement joins TRBV19 to TRBJ2-5, with D possibly matching TRBD2 (5 bases). V was pared by 4 bases and J by 1 base, with 7 bases between. There are 13 residues in the CDR3. Germline V gene lookup returns CDR1 LNHDA and CDR2 SQIVND (reference sequence).

This clonotype was recorded at least ten times. The rearrangement uses TRBV7-2 and TRBJ1-1, with 7 bases matching TRBD1. V was pared by 6 bases and J by 2 bases, with 9 bases of the junction left unmatched. CDR3 length: 15 residues. Germline V gene data show CDR1 as SGHTA and CDR2 as FQGNSA. CDR3 amino acids: CASRSQGEVNTEAFF. The CDR3 nucleotides are TGTGCCAGCAGATCTCAGGGGGAGGTAAACACTGAAGCTTTCTTT. Drawing the rest from reference TRBV7-2 and TRBJ1-1, the complete variable domain is GAGVSQSPSNKVTEKGKDVELRCDPISGHTALYWYRQSLGQGLEFLIYFQGNSAPDKSGLPSDRFSAERTGGSVSTLTIQRTQQEDSAVYLCASRSQGEVNTEAFFGQGTRLTVV.

This rearrangement joins TRBV28 to TRBJ2-3; 7 bases align to TRBD2. Germline CDR1 is MDHEN and CDR2 is SYDVKM. The ends lost 3 bases at V and 1 base at J; junction bases unmatched: 4. This CDR3 has 15 residues. The CDR3, as DNA: TGTGCCAGCAGTTTTCCGGGGAGGGGCACAGATACGCAGTATTTT. Protein product: CASSFPGRGTDTQYF.

This clonotype was seen ten or more times. The chain couples TRBV7-2 to TRBJ2-1; TRBD1 might be the D (6 bases). This CDR3 has 14 amino acids. V was cut by 4 bases and J by 5 bases, with 12 bases left in between. The germline V gene encodes CDR1 SGHTA and CDR2 FQGNSA. DNA of the CDR3: TGTGCCAGCAGCTCATACGGACAGCACAATGAGCAGTTCTTC. It yields the protein CASSSYGQHNEQFF.

In its sample, this clonotype ranks as large. The chain carries TRBV14 and TRBJ2-3; D ambiguous. Trimming removed 4 bases from V and 8 bases from J, with 13 bases in between. The germline V gene encodes CDR1 SGHDN and CDR2 FVKESK. This CDR3 is 13 amino acids long. CDR3 region: CASSLDSLGTQYF. The CDR3 DNA follows: TGTGCCAGCAGCCTTGACTCGTTAGGTACGCAGTATTTT.

This clonotype has ten or more counts. The chain uses TRBV5-6 and TRBJ2-6; D remains ambiguous. The germline CDR1 and CDR2 sequences are SGHDT and YYEEEE. The length of the CDR3 is 17 residues. Trimming removed 7 bases at V and 0 bases at J, with 17 bases between. The CDR3 sequence is CASSPLKGSSGANVLTF. The CDR3 region has the DNA TGTGCCAGCTCCCCATTGAAGGGATCCTCTGGGGCCAACGTCCTGACTTTC.

This clonotype was counted a few times. This sequence joins TRBV7-3 and TRBJ2-6; no definite D call. Trimming removed 0 bases at V and 3 bases at J, with 12 bases between. In germline, CDR1 is SGHTA, CDR2 FQGTGA. CDR3 size: 17 residues. The CDR3: CASSLTLPQIGANVLTF. CDR3 nucleotide sequence: TGTGCCAGCAGCTTAACGTTGCCTCAGATTGGGGCCAACGTCCTGACTTTC.

The V gene is TRBV6-2 or TRBV6-3, the J gene TRBJ1-1; D remains ambiguous. The CDR3 contains 16 residues. V lost 5 bases to trimming and J lost 2 bases, with 18 bases between them. CDR1 and CDR2 from the germline V gene are MNHEY and SVGEGT. The CDR3 nucleotides are TGTGCCAGCAGTCACGACCGTACCCATCCCAACACTGAAGCTTTCTTT. This gives the protein CASSHDRTHPNTEAFF.

This clonotype ranks as medium-sized. The V and J genes are TRBV12-3 or TRBV12-4 and TRBJ2-3; no reliable D call. The CDR3 sequence is 15 residues long. V lost 2 bases and J 2 bases, leaving 11 bases between the germline ends. The CDR3 sequence is CASSLNWRTTDTQYF. As DNA, the CDR3 is TGTGCCAGCAGTTTAAACTGGCGGACCACAGATACGCAGTATTTT.

This clonotype was seen ten or more times. The chain links TRBV7-9 to TRBJ2-1; 14 bases map to TRBD2. The germline gives CDR1 SEHNR, CDR2 FQNEAQ (reference sequence). Trimming took 5 bases from V and 9 from J; bases not matched to a gene: 9. The CDR3 runs 16 residues. The CDR3 protein is CASSPGLAGVRGEQFF. CDR3 nucleotide sequence: TGTGCCAGCAGCCCGGGACTAGCGGGGGTCAGGGGTGAGCAGTTCTTC.

By sample share, this clonotype is medium-sized (0.01 to 0.1%). The chain is built from TRBV27 and TRBJ2-6, with D maybe TRBD2 (5 bases). The CDR3 runs to 17 residues. V was clipped by 5 bases and J by 0 bases, with 14 bases between them. CDR1 MNHEY and CDR2 SMNVEV come from the germline V gene (reference sequence). The CDR3 reads CASSLLGLFSGANVLTF. The CDR3 DNA is TGTGCCAGCAGTCTACTTGGACTTTTCTCTGGGGCCAACGTCCTGACTTTC.